This passage covers 10 T cell receptor beta chains from one sample sequenced in a study of memory CD4+ T cells and cytomegalovirus serostatus (dated by TCRdb to about 2019). Single viable CD3+CD4+CD8-CD45RO+ cells were sorted as memory CD4+ T cells on a FACSAria II. Library method: the immunoSEQ multiplex PCR assay. The immuneACCESS repertoire file appears here via TCRdb, limited to in-frame rearrangements. These files lack a portion of the clones; in checked studies, under half of the deficit traces to unresolved V genes, and the cause of the others is not known. The sample data list about 56,000 clones, and about 73% of these were observed just once. Around 2.5% of the sample comes from the top ten. Input material: memory CD4+ T cells from blood. These receptors were collected from an adult in good health and CMV-seropositive.

The V call is TRBV14, the J call TRBJ2-5; D is ambiguous. In germline, CDR1 is SGHDN, CDR2 FVKESK. This CDR3 has 13 residues. Trimming shortened V by 2 bases and J by 5 bases, and 9 bases separated the two germline ends. The DNA of the CDR3 is TGTGCCAGCAGCCAAAATATGGGGGAGACCCAGTACTTC. This gives the protein CASSQNMGETQYF.

This clone has more than one count but fewer than ten. The CDR3: CASSSRASIVRGINEKLFF. The CDR3 DNA sequence: TGTGCCAGCAGCTCGCGAGCTTCTATAGTCAGGGGGATTAATGAAAAACTGTTTTTT. This chain links TRBV7-2 with TRBJ1-4, with TRBD1 matching over 7 bases. Unmatched junction bases numbered 18, after V lost 4 bases and J lost 4 bases. Germline CDR1 reads SGHTA; CDR2 reads FQGNSA. The CDR3 covers 19 residues.

This clone was recorded once. Its ends do not fully match the called genes, so a read error is possible. The chain recombines TRBV5-4 with TRBJ1-4; no reliable D call. Germline V gene data show CDR1 as SGHNT and CDR2 as YYREEE (reference sequence). The CDR3 is 13 residues long. CDR3 DNA sequence: TGCGCCAGCAGCCACGTTCACCGGGAAAAACTGTTTTTT. Translated, it gives CASSHVHREKLFF.

This rearrangement joins TRBV27 to TRBJ1-1; TRBD1 is a possible D gene (6 bases). Germline V gene data show CDR1 as MNHEY and CDR2 as SMNVEV (reference sequence). V was shortened by 5 bases and J by 3 bases, with 10 bases between the two germline ends. The length of the CDR3 is 13 residues. The CDR3 DNA reads TGTGCCAGCAGTGAGAGGGGGGACACTGAAGCTTTCTTT. As protein: CASSERGDTEAFF.

The chain joins TRBV27 to TRBJ1-3, with a weak D call TRBD1 (6 bases). The CDR3 length is 20 residues. Germline loops: CDR1 MNHEY, CDR2 SMNVEV (reference sequence). Between the trimmed V and J ends, which lost 5 bases and 0 bases, there was a span of 26 bases. The CDR3 spells CASSPRRGRGPLSSGNTIYF. DNA of the CDR3: TGTGCCAGCAGTCCCCGGAGAGGCAGGGGTCCTCTGAGCTCTGGAAACACCATATATTTT.

The genes are TRBV7-2 and TRBJ2-7; D ambiguous. Trimming took 4 bases from V and 7 from J, leaving 14 bases between them. CDR3 length: 13 amino acids. Germline CDR1 SGHTA, CDR2 FQGNSA. The DNA of the CDR3 is TGTGCCAGCAGCTATCAGCCCCAATGGGAGCAGTACGTC. Encoded protein: CASSYQPQWEQYV.

The chain has TRBV7-6 and TRBJ1-1, with D perhaps matching TRBD1 (6 bases). Germline values: CDR1 SGHVS, CDR2 FNYEAQ. V lost 5 bases and J lost 6, with 16 bases in between. The CDR3 sequence is 14 residues long. CDR3 nucleotides: TGTGCCAGCAGCCCTATGGGGGGGCACCCTGAAGCTTTCTTT. Translation gives CASSPMGGHPEAFF.

The chain recombines TRBV30 with TRBJ1-2; D is uncertain. The CDR3 length is 15 residues. Deletions cut 3 bases from V and 4 bases from J, with 18 bases between. CDR1 GTSNPN and CDR2 SVGIG come from the germline V gene (reference sequence). CDR3 coding DNA: TGTGCCTGGAGCCCGGGCCGGATCCGCCGCTATGGCTACACCTTC. It yields the protein CAWSPGRIRRYGYTF.

V and J are TRBV2 and TRBJ2-5; the D is unclear. V gave up 7 bases and J gave up 4 bases, with 10 bases separating them. Germline loops: CDR1 SNHLY, CDR2 FYNNEI. The CDR3 runs to 12 residues. CDR3 region: CASKSDSETQYF. In DNA form, the CDR3 reads TGTGCCAGCAAGTCCGACTCAGAGACCCAGTACTTC.

The V and J genes are TRBV19 and TRBJ2-2, with a tentative D call TRBD2 (6 bases). The length of the CDR3 is 14 residues. With 6 bases removed from V and 6 bases from J, the gap between germline ends came to 14 bases. Looked up from germline, CDR1 is LNHDA and CDR2 is SQIVND (reference sequence). In DNA, the CDR3 is TGTGCCAGTAGAGGACTACCGAGTCCCGGGGAGCTGTTTTTT. This gives the protein CASRGLPSPGELFF.